This T cell receptor (beta chain) was obtained from a study of blood T cell repertoires in COVID-19. This table comes from immunoSEQ multiplex PCR, and its TCRdb copy is limited to in-frame clones, with some not included. The sample has under 200,000 clones; less than 90% are singletons. Seattle patient enrollment occurred during active infection, with longitudinal follow-up thereafter. The sequencing sample was made of peripheral blood. This TCR was sampled from a woman in her 70s with COVID-19, enrolled during active disease.

Here the CDR3 reads CASSLDVRDTGELFF. CDR3 bases: TGCGCCAGCAGCTTGGATGTCAGGGACACCGGGGAGCTGTTTTTT. The rearrangement links TRBV5-1 to TRBJ2-2; TRBD1 might be the D (5 bases). Germline values: CDR1 SGHRS, CDR2 YFSETQ. The CDR3 contains 15 residues. V dropped 0 bases and J dropped 3 bases, with 9 bases sitting between them.